This T cell receptor (beta chain) was identified in a study of blood T cell repertoires in COVID-19. Trimming cost V 4 bases and J 0 bases, with 4 bases left between them. CDR1 and CDR2 (germline): MNHEY, SMNVEV (reference sequence). This CDR3 is 13 amino acids long. Clones were read by immunoSEQ multiplex PCR, and TCRdb kept only the in-frame ones, dropping some. The profile shows about 240,000 clones, approximately 87% of them singletons. The sample comprised peripheral blood. This chain connects TRBV27 to TRBJ2-1, with unresolved D. The source is a man aged 55 to 70 with acute or convalescent COVID-19. The CDR3 nucleotides are TGTGCCAGCAGTTCTCGCTCCTACAATGAGCAGTTCTTC. Protein sequence: CASSSRSYNEQFF.